Shown below are 11 T cell receptor beta chains from a single sample sequenced in a study of blood T cells in healthy people across ages. Combining a sample-barcoded 5' primer with a J-beta primer mix, a second PCR ran for about 7 to 11 cycles. A single record per CDR3 protein comes from TCRdb applying MiXCR to the 5' RACE reads. This table has about 1.4 million distinct CDR3 sequences, roughly 64% appearing once. The source material was blood. The receptor set was obtained from a man younger than 35 in good health.

In its sample, this clonotype was seen once. The chain recombines TRBV5-5 with TRBJ2-5, with D unclear. Germline V gives CDR1 SGHKS, CDR2 YYEKEE (reference sequence). V was clipped by 0 bases and J by 0 bases, with 24 bases between them. The CDR3 totals 20 residues. The CDR3 region has the DNA TGTGCCAGCAGCTTGGACCCCGTTATGCCCATGGGAAAAGACCAAGAGACCCAGTACTTC. Translated: CASSLDPVMPMGKDQETQYF.

The rearrangement links TRBV12-3 or TRBV12-4 to TRBJ2-2, with D uncertain. Trimming cost V 6 bases and J 5 bases, with 16 bases left between them. The CDR3 is made up of 15 amino acids. CDR3 DNA: TGTGCCAGCAGCCTCGGGCGAATAGGAACCGGGGAGCTGTTTTTT. It encodes CASSLGRIGTGELFF.

This clonotype was detected ten times or more. CDR3 region: CASRGRKSAYEQYF. The CDR3 DNA reads as TGTGCCAGCCGCGGACGTAAGAGTGCCTACGAGCAGTACTTC. The J gene is TRBJ2-7, the V gene TRBV5-8; D ambiguous. Trimming stripped 7 bases from V and 2 bases from J, with 16 bases between. From germline, CDR1 is SGHTS and CDR2 YDEGEE. The CDR3 runs 14 residues.

The V gene is TRBV4-1, the J gene TRBJ1-5; 8 bases agree with TRBD1. V shed 4 bases and J 4 bases; nucleotides not matched to a gene: 9. CDR1 MGHRA and CDR2 YSYEKL come from the germline V gene. CDR3 length: 16 amino acids. This CDR3 is CASSPLGQATNQPQHF. DNA for the CDR3: TGCGCCAGCAGCCCCCTGGGACAGGCCACTAATCAGCCCCAGCATTTT.

This sequence joins TRBV12-3 or TRBV12-4 and TRBJ1-2; D not resolved. The CDR3 spans 13 residues. V gave up 6 bases and J gave up 4 bases, with 12 bases separating them. The CDR3 region is CASRSAGVYGYTF. The CDR3 DNA reads TGTGCCAGCAGGTCGGCCGGGGTCTATGGCTACACCTTC.

The rearrangement uses TRBV25-1 and TRBJ2-5; TRBD2 matches 9 bases. The J call is doubtful: the DNA matches TRBJ2-7 better. Germline CDR1 reads MGHDK; CDR2 reads SYGVNS. This CDR3 is 15 amino acids long. The CDR3 sequence is CASSDSRGLASEQYF. The CDR3 DNA is TGTGCCAGCAGTGACTCGAGGGGACTAGCATCCGAGCAGTACTTC.

This clonotype was detected only a few times. V and J are TRBV29-1 and TRBJ1-2; TRBD1 agrees at 7 bases. The CDR3 runs to 12 residues. CDR1 is SQVTM, CDR2 ANQGSEA, per germline. The V gene end was trimmed by 6 bases and the J gene end by 3 bases; junction bases not matched to a gene: 4. The CDR3 loop is CSVAGTDYGYTF. CDR3 bases: TGCAGCGTAGCAGGGACAGACTATGGCTACACCTTC.

In nucleotides, the CDR3 is TGTGCCATCAGTGAGATCGGGGAGAATCAGCCCCAGCATTTT. This sequence encodes CAISEIGENQPQHF. The gene calls are TRBV10-3 and TRBJ1-5; D remains unclear. This CDR3 contains 14 residues. The germline gives CDR1 ENHRY, CDR2 SYGVKD. V lost 2 bases and J 4 bases, leaving 9 bases between the germline ends.

This clonotype was counted between two and nine times. The chain uses TRBV7-6 and TRBJ2-7; TRBD1 is a possible D gene (5 bases). V lost 5 bases and J lost 2, with 13 bases in between. The CDR3 loop spans 14 amino acids. Germline assignment: CDR1 SGHVS and CDR2 FNYEAQ. CDR3 protein: CASSPIGVTYEQYF. In DNA form, the CDR3 reads TGTGCCAGCAGCCCGATAGGGGTGACCTACGAGCAGTACTTC.

CDR3 DNA sequence: TGTGCCACAGGGGGACAGCTGATTGAGACCCAGTACTTC. This codes for CATGGQLIETQYF. The V and J genes are TRBV15 and TRBJ2-5, with 7 bases fitting TRBD1. CDR3 length equals 13 residues. The V gene's germline CDR1 is LNHNV and CDR2 YYDKDF (reference sequence). V was pared by 9 bases and J by 5 bases, with 9 bases of the junction left unmatched. Together with reference TRBV15 and TRBJ2-5, the CDR3 gives the full variable domain: DAMVIQNPRYQVTQFGKPVTLSCSQTLNHNVMYWYQQKSSQAPKLLFHYYDKDFNNEADTPDNFQSRRPNTSFCFLDIRSPGLGDTAMYLCATGGQLIETQYFGPGTRLLVL.

The gene calls are TRBV4-1 and TRBJ2-6; D perhaps matches TRBD1 (6 bases). V gave up 0 bases and J gave up 11 bases, with 17 bases separating them. The CDR3 runs to 16 residues. Germline V lookup: CDR1 MGHRA, CDR2 YSYEKL. CDR3 in amino acids: CASSQEDGTLLHVLTF. The CDR3 DNA sequence: TGCGCCAGCAGCCAAGAGGACGGGACACTGCTACACGTCCTGACTTTC.